This entry lists 28 T cell receptor beta chains sequenced from one sample in a study of blood T cell repertoires in COVID-19. TCRdb's table, derived via immunoSEQ multiplex PCR, lists solely in-frame clones and lacks some. The profile shows some 120,000 clones, roughly three quarters of them singletons. Specimen: peripheral blood. The source of these receptors is a man in his forties with active or convalescent COVID-19.

The chain links TRBV30 to TRBJ1-1; 8 positions match TRBD1. Per germline, CDR1 GTSNPN and CDR2 SVGIG (reference sequence). The junction had 13 bases not matched to a gene; V was cut back by 2 bases and J by 11 bases. There are 14 residues in the CDR3. The CDR3 is CAWSPPGGFSGAFF. CDR3 DNA sequence: TGTGCCTGGAGTCCCCCAGGGGGCTTTTCCGGGGCTTTCTTT. The full variable domain, in which reference TRBV30 and TRBJ1-1 provide the parts outside the CDR3, is SQTIHQWPATLVQPVGSPLSLECTVEGTSNPNLYWYRQAAGRGLQLLFYSVGIGQISSEVPQNLSASRPQDRQFILSSKKLLLSDSGFYLCAWSPPGGFSGAFFGQGTRLTVV.

The table lists this clone with a few counts. This chain connects TRBV5-1 to TRBJ2-7, with TRBD2 matching 8 bases. Germline CDR1 reads SGHRS; CDR2 reads YFSETQ. The CDR3 loop spans 16 amino acids. V gave up 4 bases and J gave up 6 bases; unmatched junction bases: 15. The CDR3 region is CASSPELAGGEREQYF. In DNA form, the CDR3 reads TGCGCCAGCAGCCCCGAATTGGCCGGGGGGGAACGCGAGCAGTACTTC.

The CDR3 region is CASSPSVGSGSTETQYF. CDR3 sequence (DNA): TGTGCCAGCAGCCCCTCAGTGGGTAGCGGGAGCACAGAGACCCAGTACTTC. The J gene is TRBJ2-5, the V gene TRBV4-2; 9 bases fit TRBD2. The V gene's germline CDR1 is LGHNA and CDR2 YNFKEQ. The CDR3 is 17 amino acids. After removal of 4 bases from V and 4 bases from J, the junction contained 13 bases not matched to a gene.

The J gene is TRBJ1-2, the V gene TRBV30; 9 bases line up with TRBD1. V lost 4 bases and J lost 7; bases outside the gene matches: 7. This CDR3 comprises 13 residues. Germline V gene lookup returns CDR1 GTSNPN and CDR2 SVGIG (reference sequence). The CDR3 is CAWTPTGGPGYTF. The CDR3, as DNA: TGTGCCTGGACCCCAACAGGGGGCCCTGGCTACACCTTC.

The V gene is TRBV10-3, the J gene TRBJ1-4; D is perhaps TRBD1 (6 bases). V gave up 2 bases and J gave up 2 bases, with 6 bases separating them. Per germline, CDR1 ENHRY and CDR2 SYGVKD. This CDR3 is built from 14 residues. CDR3: CAISETGTNEKLFF. The DNA for the CDR3 is TGTGCCATCAGTGAGACAGGGACTAATGAAAAACTGTTTTTT.

V usage is TRBV7-8 and J usage is TRBJ2-1; 11 nucleotides line up with TRBD2. The CDR3 runs to 16 residues. V trimming: 0 bases; J trimming: 5 bases; junction bases outside the gene matches: 3. Germline V lookup: CDR1 SGHVS, CDR2 FQNEAQ. The CDR3 DNA sequence: TGTGCCAGCAGCTTAGCGGAGACTAGCGGGGACAATGAGCAGTTCTTC. This sequence encodes CASSLAETSGDNEQFF. Variable domain in full (rest from reference TRBV7-8 and TRBJ2-1): GAGVSQSPRYKVAKRGQDVALRCDPISGHVSLFWYQQALGQGPEFLTYFQNEAQLDKSGLPSDRFFAERPEGSVSTLKIQRTQQEDSAVYLCASSLAETSGDNEQFFGPGTRLTVL.

The genes are TRBV11-2 and TRBJ1-1; a possible D gene is TRBD1 (5 bases). Trimming stripped 7 bases from V and 2 bases from J, with 17 bases between. CDR3 size: 15 residues. Germline values: CDR1 SGHAT, CDR2 FQNNGV. CDR3 region: CASNLPKGINTEAFF. In DNA, the CDR3 is TGTGCCAGCAACCTGCCAAAGGGGATTAACACTGAAGCTTTCTTT.

This rearrangement joins TRBV30 to TRBJ1-3; no clear D gene. Germline V gene lookup returns CDR1 GTSNPN and CDR2 SVGIG (reference sequence). V lost 4 bases, J lost 3 bases, and 4 bases lay in between. The CDR3 sequence is 11 residues long. The CDR3 is CAWISGNTIYF. Here the CDR3 DNA reads TGTGCCTGGATCAGTGGAAACACCATATATTTT.

J is TRBJ1-1 and V is TRBV5-1; 7 bases match TRBD1. V lost 4 bases, J lost 0 bases, and 9 bases stayed unmatched. The CDR3 is 16 residues long. Germline CDR1 reads SGHRS; CDR2 reads YFSETQ. The CDR3 loop reads CASSLGTAILNTEAFF. In DNA, the CDR3 is TGCGCCAGCAGCCTAGGGACAGCAATTTTGAACACTGAAGCTTTCTTT.

The rearrangement links TRBV11-3 to TRBJ1-6, with 9 bases aligning to TRBD1. CDR1 and CDR2 (germline): SGHNT, YENEEA. The V and J ends lost 2 bases and 9 bases, in that order; junction bases with no gene match: 8. There are 16 residues in the CDR3. The DNA for the CDR3 is TGTGCCAGCAGCTTAAGTTTGGGACAGGGATCTTCACCCCTCCACTTT. As protein: CASSLSLGQGSSPLHF.

The rearrangement joins TRBV11-2 to TRBJ1-1; D not resolved. V gave up 5 bases and J gave up 0 bases, with 13 bases separating them. The CDR3 contains 15 residues. Germline values: CDR1 SGHAT, CDR2 FQNNGV. CDR3 amino acids: CASSPRGTLNTEAFF. CDR3 bases: TGTGCCAGCAGCCCGAGAGGTACGTTGAACACTGAAGCTTTCTTT.

J is TRBJ2-3 and V is TRBV28, with 8 bases matching TRBD2. V was pared by 6 bases and J by 2 bases, with 13 bases of the junction left unmatched. This CDR3 comprises 17 residues. Per germline, CDR1 MDHEN and CDR2 SYDVKM. The CDR3 loop is CASRAVEAGANTDTQYF. The CDR3 DNA reads TGTGCCAGCAGGGCCGTTGAAGCGGGGGCCAACACAGATACGCAGTATTTT.

This chain connects TRBV3-1 (or the pseudogene TRBV3-2) to TRBJ1-3; D remains unclear. Germline V gene sequence: CDR1 LGHDT, CDR2 YNNKEL (reference sequence). The V gene lost 1 base and the J gene lost 0 bases, with 7 bases spanning the gap. The CDR3 runs 15 residues. The CDR3 DNA is TGTGCCAGCAGCCAAGGGCAGAACTCTGGAAACACCATATATTTT. Its protein is CASSQGQNSGNTIYF.

The chain couples TRBV11-2 to TRBJ2-7, with TRBD2 identical over 11 bases. The CDR3 consists of 15 residues. The V and J ends lost 6 bases and 1 base, in that order; junction bases with no gene match: 5. Germline CDR1 is SGHAT and CDR2 is FQNNGV. The CDR3 is CASRPGLAGSYEQYF. The CDR3 nucleotides are TGTGCCAGCAGGCCCGGACTAGCGGGTTCCTACGAGCAGTACTTC.

The rearrangement links TRBV6-5 to TRBJ1-5; 8 bases line up with TRBD1. The CDR3 spans 15 residues. The junction had 8 bases not matched to a gene; V was cut back by 6 bases and J by 4 bases. Germline V gives CDR1 MNHEY, CDR2 SVGAGI. The chain's CDR3 is CASRGSGTGNQPQHF. CDR3 nucleotides: TGTGCCAGCAGGGGATCGGGGACAGGAAATCAGCCCCAGCATTTT.

This clone was found a few times. The chain combines TRBV12-5 with TRBJ1-1; a weak D match, TRBD1 (5 bases). This CDR3 comprises 11 residues. Trimming shortened V by 8 bases and J by 3 bases, and 7 bases separated the two germline ends. Germline V lookup: CDR1 LGHNT, CDR2 FRNRAP. In DNA, the CDR3 is TGTGCTAGTCTAGGGGACACTGAAGCTTTCTTT. The encoded protein is CASLGDTEAFF. Based on the CDR3 plus reference TRBV12-5 and TRBJ1-1, the full variable domain is DARVTQTPRHKVTEMGQEVTMRCQPILGHNTVFWYRQTMMQGLELLAYFRNRAPLDDSGMPKDRFSAEMPDATLATLKIQPSEPRDSAVYFCASLGDTEAFFGQGTRLTVV.

This chain connects TRBV6-2 or TRBV6-3 to TRBJ1-5; 9 nucleotides align to TRBD1. CDR3 length: 18 residues. Germline V gene lookup returns CDR1 MNHEY and CDR2 SVGEGT. Unmatched junction bases numbered 9, after V lost 2 bases and J lost 1 base. CDR3 residues: CASSYVRQGDMSNQPQHF. The CDR3 DNA reads as TGTGCCAGCAGTTACGTGAGACAGGGGGATATGAGCAATCAGCCCCAGCATTTT.

This chain's CDR3 is CASSIGSLGNEQFF. The CDR3 nucleotides are TGTGCCAGTAGTATCGGGTCCTTGGGCAATGAGCAGTTCTTC. This chain joins TRBV19 and TRBJ2-1; D gene uncertain. The CDR3 length is 14 residues. The germline V gene encodes CDR1 LNHDA and CDR2 SQIVND (reference sequence). V shed 3 bases and J shed 6 bases, with 12 bases lying between them.

The chain has TRBV4-2 and TRBJ2-2; weak D call: TRBD2 (5 bases). The V end lost 0 bases, the J end lost 2 bases, and 7 bases lay between the germline ends. The CDR3 totals 15 residues. Germline values: CDR1 LGHNA, CDR2 YNFKEQ. The CDR3 DNA is TGTGCCAGCAGCCAAGAGGCGGGTAACACCGGGGAGCTGTTTTTT. Translated, it gives CASSQEAGNTGELFF.

The genes are TRBV7-9 and TRBJ1-1, with 7 nucleotides matching TRBD1. The trim removed 4 bases at V and 8 bases at J, leaving 10 bases unmatched. The CDR3 contains 14 residues. CDR1 is SEHNR and CDR2 is FQNEAQ in the germline V gene (reference sequence). The chain's CDR3 is CASSSTGASPEAFF. CDR3 nucleotide sequence: TGTGCCAGCAGCTCCACAGGGGCCTCACCCGAAGCTTTCTTT.

The chain couples TRBV4-2 to TRBJ2-3, with 7 positions matching TRBD2. The CDR3 is 16 amino acids. Looked up from germline, CDR1 is LGHNA and CDR2 is YNFKEQ. V dropped 0 bases and J dropped 5; count of bases not matched to a gene: 8. The CDR3 region has the DNA TGTGCCAGCAGCCAAGAAGGGAGGGGCTTTGGAGATACGCAGTATTTT. Its translation is CASSQEGRGFGDTQYF.

A single count supports this clone. The chain recombines TRBV30 with TRBJ1-3; D gene unclear. The CDR3 runs to 15 residues. V was shortened by 0 bases and J by 4 bases, with 13 bases between the two germline ends. Germline V CDR1 and CDR2: GTSNPN, SVGIG (reference sequence). The CDR3 DNA reads as TGTGCCTGGAGTGTACCCTGGTCGGGAGGAAACACCATATATTTT. This translates into CAWSVPWSGGNTIYF.

The V and J genes are TRBV9 and TRBJ1-1, with D tentatively TRBD1 (5 bases). The CDR3 consists of 15 residues. Trimming removed 4 bases at V and 6 bases at J, with 19 bases between. CDR1 SGDLS and CDR2 YYNGEE come from the germline V gene. In nucleotides, the CDR3 is TGTGCCAGCAGCCCAAGGGCAGGTGGAGGGGCTGAAGCTTTCTTT. This encodes CASSPRAGGGAEAFF.

CDR3 nucleotides: TGTGCCAGCAGTGAAATACAGCTCGTACGGCAGTTCTTC. This codes for CASSEIQLVRQFF. J is TRBJ2-1 and V is TRBV6-1; no firm D call. Germline CDR1 is MNHNS and CDR2 is SASEGT. The CDR3 runs 13 residues. V lost 2 bases, J lost 12 bases, and 14 bases lay in between.

The V gene is TRBV30, the J gene TRBJ2-3; 9 positions match TRBD1. Trimming removed 3 bases from V and 5 bases from J; junction bases left unmatched: 9. CDR1 and CDR2 (germline): GTSNPN, SVGIG (reference sequence). The length of the CDR3 is 15 residues. The CDR3 nucleotides are TGTGCCTGGAGGCCGGGACAGGGCTTCTTAGATACGCAGTATTTT. Protein sequence: CAWRPGQGFLDTQYF. The full variable domain, in which reference TRBV30 and TRBJ2-3 provide the parts outside the CDR3, is SQTIHQWPATLVQPVGSPLSLECTVEGTSNPNLYWYRQAAGRGLQLLFYSVGIGQISSEVPQNLSASRPQDRQFILSSKKLLLSDSGFYLCAWRPGQGFLDTQYFGPGTRLTVL.

This chain uses TRBV20-1 with TRBJ2-1, with a possible D match to TRBD2 (7 bases). V lost 3 bases and J lost 0, with 9 bases in between. The CDR3 length is 14 residues. Germline CDR1 reads DFQATT; CDR2 reads SNEGSKA (reference sequence). CDR3 nucleotides: TGCAGTGCTAGTCGGGGGGCCTCCTACAATGAGCAGTTCTTC. Protein sequence: CSASRGASYNEQFF.

The rearrangement joins TRBV5-4 to TRBJ1-4, with 8 nucleotides matching TRBD1. The V gene end was trimmed by 4 bases and the J gene end by 3 bases; junction bases not matched to a gene: 5. The CDR3 covers 15 residues. The germline gives CDR1 SGHNT, CDR2 YYREEE (reference sequence). The CDR3 here is CASSRQGAANEKLFF. CDR3 DNA sequence: TGTGCCAGCAGCCGGCAGGGGGCGGCTAATGAAAAACTGTTTTTT. The full variable domain, in which reference TRBV5-4 and TRBJ1-4 provide the parts outside the CDR3, is ETGVTQSPTHLIKTRGQQVTLRCSSQSGHNTVSWYQQALGQGPQFIFQYYREEENGRGNFPPRFSGLQFPNYSSELNVNALELDDSALYLCASSRQGAANEKLFFGSGTQLSVL.

This clone was observed once. CDR3 protein: CASSFQGELGTEAFF. In DNA form, the CDR3 reads TGTGCCAGCAGCTTCCAGGGGGAATTGGGAACTGAAGCTTTCTTT. This sequence joins TRBV7-9 and TRBJ1-1; 7 bases agree with TRBD1. Losses at the gene ends were 3 bases for V and 5 bases for J; bases not matched to a gene: 9. The V gene's germline CDR1 is SEHNR and CDR2 FQNEAQ (reference sequence). The length of the CDR3 is 15 residues.